Sequencing of this TCR beta chain was carried out in a study of OX40 agonist ivuxolimab in advanced cancers. Overall study: Mean age 60 years, range about 23 to 85; roughly 82% male. Broader study findings: The mean number of expanded clones was higher in CD8+ T cells than in CD4+. Not determined was the antigen specificity of the expanded peripheral T cells.

Germline V gives CDR1 MDHEN, CDR2 SYDVKM. The CDR3 consists of 13 residues. Trimming left V 6 bases short and J 3 bases short, with 12 bases between. This table comes from immunoSEQ multiplex PCR, and its TCRdb copy is limited to in-frame clones, with some not included. In the table there are approximately 72,000 clones, 84% of which are singletons. Concerning this clone: Its antigen is as yet unknown. Other DNA sequences in the sample encode the same CDR3.

This chain links TRBV28 with TRBJ2-7, with D unresolved. This sample comprised CD4+ or CD8+ T cells sorted from blood, obtained in a trial of the OX40 agonist ivuxolimab. The source is an adult with an advanced solid tumor such as melanoma, head and neck, liver or kidney cancer. CDR3 sequence reads: CASSLKGYYEQYF. The CDR3 DNA sequence: TGTGCCAGCAGCCTTAAAGGGTACTACGAGCAGTACTTC.